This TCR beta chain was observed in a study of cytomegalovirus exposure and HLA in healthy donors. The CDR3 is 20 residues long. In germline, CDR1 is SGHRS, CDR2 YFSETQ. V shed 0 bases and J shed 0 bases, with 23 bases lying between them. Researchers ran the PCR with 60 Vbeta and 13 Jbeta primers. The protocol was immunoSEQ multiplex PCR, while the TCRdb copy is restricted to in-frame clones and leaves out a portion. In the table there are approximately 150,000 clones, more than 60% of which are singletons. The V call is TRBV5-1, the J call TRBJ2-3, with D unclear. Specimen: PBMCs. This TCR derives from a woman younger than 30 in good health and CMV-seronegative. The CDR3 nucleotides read TGCGCCAGCAGCTTGGCCAGAGGCACCCAAGTGCTCGATAGCACAGATACGCAGTATTTT. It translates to CASSLARGTQVLDSTDTQYF.